This entry describes one TCR beta chain. The data belong to a study of technical replicates of blood from several donors. Germline V gene data show CDR1 as KGHSH and CDR2 as LQKENI. The CDR3 contains 14 residues. Between the trimmed V and J ends, which lost 2 bases and 2 bases, there was a span of 9 bases. Assay: immunoSEQ multiplex PCR; the TCRdb copy retains only in-frame clones and omits some. This sample has 90,000 to 100,000 clones; 90% to 97% occur once, and the top ten carry around 0.22%. This clonotype originated in a human donor in good health. The rearrangement uses TRBV18 and TRBJ1-2; no reliable D call. Sequencing used T cells isolated from PBMCs. The DNA of the CDR3 is TGTGCCAGCTCACCATCACAACCAAACTATGGCTACACCTTC. Translating gives CASSPSQPNYGYTF.